This T cell receptor (beta chain) was profiled in a study of T cell changes during pregnancy in multiple sclerosis. Trimming pared 6 bases from V and 4 bases from J, leaving 8 bases between. Germline-derived CDR1 and CDR2 are SGHDN and FVKESK. The CDR3 totals 12 residues. Here immunoSEQ multiplex PCR was the method, and the copy in TCRdb shows in-frame clones only, minus some. The sample shows tens of thousands of clones, approximately 90% of them seen only once. This TCR came from a female donor in good health, enrolled as a control in a pregnancy study. The sample here was CD8+ T cells from peripheral blood mononuclear cells, taken in the second trimester of pregnancy. The rearrangement links TRBV14 to TRBJ2-3; possible D gene TRBD1, 6 bases. The CDR3 reads CASRGGSDTQYF. CDR3 DNA: TGTGCCAGCAGAGGGGGTTCAGATACGCAGTATTTT.